This is a list of T cell receptor beta chains from one sample in a study of blood T cell repertoires in COVID-19. Generated by immunoSEQ multiplex PCR, the TCRdb table keeps only in-frame clones and is missing some. Seen here are about 330,000 clones, approximately 85% observed once, and the top ten hold approximately 7.9%. The sample consisted of peripheral blood. The receptors derive from a human donor in a cohort sampled during active COVID-19. Each CDR3 is given with its conserved first and last residue. D genes are given only for firm matches. Size values are once, few and many counts, or a class for expanded clones, and some rows have none.

D	V	J	size	CDR3
NA	TRBV2	TRBJ1-5	NA	CASSAGLNQPQHF
NA	TRBV10-2	TRBJ2-1	NA	CASSEPGDGMNEQFF
TRBD1	TRBV6-2/TRBV6-3	TRBJ1-1	NA	CASSYSRDRHTEAFF
NA	TRBV5-5	TRBJ1-2	NA	CASSLDRIYGYTF
NA	TRBV30	TRBJ2-2	once	CASRVPNTGELFF
TRBD1	TRBV25-1	TRBJ1-2	NA	CASSETTGSGYTF
TRBD1	TRBV7-9	TRBJ2-7	NA	CASSYRDRNYEQYF
NA	TRBV29-1	TRBJ1-1	NA	CSASGPEAFF
TRBD1	TRBV19	TRBJ2-6	NA	CASSTDREGANVLTF
TRBD2	TRBV10-1	TRBJ2-1	NA	CASSQGLADNEQFF
NA	TRBV7-9	TRBJ2-7	NA	CASSFGPGGKEQYF
NA	TRBV30	TRBJ2-1	NA	CAWSVRSGAFEQFF
NA	TRBV14	TRBJ1-1	NA	CASSLNMETEAFF
TRBD2	TRBV30	TRBJ2-5	NA	CASSDGGGETQYF
NA	TRBV6-5	TRBJ2-7	NA	CASRPGEFRYEQYF
NA	TRBV6-1	TRBJ1-5	NA	CASSEQGYLFNQPQHF
NA	TRBV7-2	TRBJ2-7	NA	CASSFSPRGHEQYF
TRBD2	TRBV3-1/TRBV3-2	TRBJ2-2	NA	CASSQVSGGLTGELFF
NA	TRBV6-4	TRBJ1-1	NA	CASSSTGNTEAFF
TRBD1	TRBV19	TRBJ1-2	once	CASSPRTGYGYTF
NA	TRBV7-2	TRBJ2-2	NA	CASSLGRGAGELFF
NA	TRBV5-1	TRBJ2-4	NA	CASSLGGRNIQYF
NA	TRBV5-1	TRBJ1-2	once	CASSDKRTRQNYGYTF
TRBD2	TRBV2	TRBJ2-3	NA	CASSEGLTSGDATDTQYF
NA	TRBV19	TRBJ2-7	NA	CASSIDLDSYYEQYF
NA	TRBV5-1	TRBJ1-1	NA	CASSREGNTEAFF
NA	TRBV4-1	TRBJ2-3	NA	CASSYSFTDTQYF
TRBD1	TRBV24-1	TRBJ1-2	NA	CATSESETGNYGYTF
NA	TRBV14	TRBJ1-3	NA	CASSQGGLAGNTIYF
TRBD1	TRBV30	TRBJ1-6	NA	CAWRQGSPLHF
TRBD2	TRBV7-2	TRBJ2-2	NA	CASSIGGTTGELFF
NA	TRBV6-5	TRBJ1-6	NA	CASSYASRGSPLHF
NA	TRBV12-3/TRBV12-4	TRBJ1-2	NA	CASSSSREGGYTF
TRBD1	TRBV9	TRBJ1-3	NA	CASSVALGQGQDTIYF
TRBD2	TRBV14	TRBJ2-1	NA	CASSHFPGLAGNNEQFF
NA	TRBV12-3/TRBV12-4	TRBJ2-7	few	CASSFYNYEQYF